The 17 T cell receptor beta chains reported below all come from one sample, sequenced in a study of cytotoxic CD8 clonotypes in ibrutinib-treated CLL. Data came from immunoSEQ multiplex PCR; TCRdb stores just in-frame clones and leaves some out. The sample includes 150,000 to 250,000 clones, around 72% seen only once; the top ten take 13%. The sequenced sample was PBMCs, obtained after 24 months of ibrutinib treatment. These receptor sequences come from a human donor with chronic lymphocytic leukemia.

The chain carries TRBV6-6 and TRBJ1-2, with a tentative D call TRBD1 (6 bases). Looked up from germline, CDR1 is MNHNY and CDR2 is SVGAGI (reference sequence). Trimming took 6 bases from V and 9 from J, leaving 14 bases between them. This CDR3 has 12 amino acids. DNA of the CDR3: TGTGCCAGCAGCCCGGACAGTAATCGCTACACCTTC. This translates into CASSPDSNRYTF.

This chain uses TRBV7-2 with TRBJ2-3; 10 bases are shared with TRBD2. The CDR3 is 15 residues long. V gave up 3 bases and J gave up 7 bases; unmatched junction bases: 7. The V gene's germline CDR1 is SGHTA and CDR2 FQGNSA. The chain's CDR3 is CASSLRTSGAYTQYF. The CDR3 DNA sequence: TGTGCCAGCAGCTTGAGGACTAGCGGAGCGTATACGCAGTATTTT.

This clone showed up just a few times. Different DNA sequences within this sample yield the same CDR3. V and J are TRBV18 and TRBJ1-5; 10 nucleotides match TRBD1. Germline V gene sequence: CDR1 KGHSH, CDR2 LQKENI. The trim removed 3 bases at V and 1 base at J, leaving 0 bases unmatched. CDR3 length equals 15 residues. As DNA, the CDR3 is TGTGCCAGCTCACCGGGACAGGGGAGCAATCAGCCCCAGCATTTT. It translates to CASSPGQGSNQPQHF.

This clone was found a few times. This chain joins TRBV2 and TRBJ1-5; D remains unclear. This CDR3 is 15 amino acids long. The germline CDR1 and CDR2 sequences are SNHLY and FYNNEI. Trimming removed 5 bases at V and 0 bases at J, with 11 bases between. CDR3: CASSQDGNSNQPQHF. Written as DNA, the CDR3 is TGTGCCAGCAGTCAGGACGGGAATAGCAATCAGCCCCAGCATTTT.

The chain joins TRBV25-1 to TRBJ2-1; TRBD1 matches 7 bases. V dropped 4 bases and J dropped 4; count of bases not matched to a gene: 1. The CDR3 consists of 13 residues. Germline CDR1 reads MGHDK; CDR2 reads SYGVNS. CDR3 region: CASSGQGYNEQFF. In DNA, the CDR3 is TGTGCCAGCAGTGGACAGGGATACAATGAGCAGTTCTTC.

The V gene is TRBV7-8, the J gene TRBJ1-2, with TRBD1 matching 7 bases. The V gene's germline CDR1 is SGHVS and CDR2 FQNEAQ. Germline trimming cut 5 bases from V and 3 bases from J; bases unmatched to any gene: 12. This CDR3 contains 16 residues. The CDR3 DNA reads TGTGCCAGCAGCCGCAAAGAGACAGGGACCCACTATGGCTACACCTTC. This encodes CASSRKETGTHYGYTF. The full variable domain, completed using reference TRBV7-8 and TRBJ1-2, is GAGVSQSPRYKVAKRGQDVALRCDPISGHVSLFWYQQALGQGPEFLTYFQNEAQLDKSGLPSDRFFAERPEGSVSTLKIQRTQQEDSAVYLCASSRKETGTHYGYTFGSGTRLTVV.

This rearrangement joins TRBV13 to TRBJ2-5; 8 bases map to TRBD2. CDR1 and CDR2 from the germline V gene are PRHDT and FYEKMQ (reference sequence). V was pared by 1 base and J by 4 bases, with 8 bases of the junction left unmatched. This CDR3 comprises 16 residues. The CDR3: CASSLVATSDAETQYF. CDR3 nucleotides: TGTGCCAGCAGCTTAGTTGCGACTAGCGATGCAGAGACCCAGTACTTC.

The chain joins TRBV7-9 to TRBJ2-2; D is undetermined. The CDR3 totals 15 residues. Germline-derived CDR1 and CDR2 are SEHNR and FQNEAQ (reference sequence). Trimming left V 5 bases short and J 6 bases short, with 16 bases between. Here the CDR3 DNA reads TGTGCCAGCAGCGCTCAAGATAGTGTGCCCGGGGAGCTGTTTTTT. It encodes CASSAQDSVPGELFF. Drawing the rest from reference TRBV7-9 and TRBJ2-2, the complete variable domain is DTGVSQNPRHKITKRGQNVTFRCDPISEHNRLYWYRQTLGQGPEFLTYFQNEAQLEKSRLLSDRFSAERPKGSFSTLEIQRTEQGDSAMYLCASSAQDSVPGELFFGEGSRLTVL.

Here the CDR3 DNA reads TGTGCCAGCAGCTACGGACAGGGCCTAGATACGCAGTATTTT. Its protein product is CASSYGQGLDTQYF. This sequence joins TRBV5-6 and TRBJ2-3; 8 positions agree with TRBD1. The CDR3 extends over 14 amino acids. V gave up 3 bases and J gave up 5 bases; unmatched junction bases: 5. The V gene's germline CDR1 is SGHDT and CDR2 YYEEEE.

A single count supports this clone. The CDR3 here is CASSELSTEAFF. The CDR3, as DNA: TGTGCCAGCAGTGAATTGAGCACTGAAGCTTTCTTT. The chain has TRBV25-1 and TRBJ1-1; D uncertain. The CDR3 runs 12 residues. V lost 1 base and J lost 4, with 4 bases in between. Germline V gives CDR1 MGHDK, CDR2 SYGVNS.

This chain joins TRBV13 and TRBJ1-2, with D uncertain. Per the germline V gene, CDR1 is PRHDT and CDR2 is FYEKMQ (reference sequence). V was pared by 4 bases and J by 8 bases, with 8 bases between. CDR3 size: 11 residues. This CDR3 is CASSSRLGYTF. DNA of the CDR3: TGTGCCAGCAGCTCCCGACTGGGCTACACCTTC.

This rearrangement joins TRBV4-3 to TRBJ1-5; TRBD1 aligns across 11 bases. The germline V gene encodes CDR1 LGHNA and CDR2 YSLEER. The CDR3 sequence is 15 residues long. With 5 bases clipped from V and 2 bases from J, the junction kept 2 bases outside the gene matches. The CDR3 coding sequence is TGCGCCAGCAGCAGGGACAGGGGGGGCAATCAGCCCCAGCATTTT. This sequence encodes CASSRDRGGNQPQHF.

The J gene is TRBJ2-7, the V gene TRBV5-1; 11 positions match TRBD2. There are 13 residues in the CDR3. CDR1 and CDR2 (germline): SGHRS, YFSETQ. The V gene end was trimmed by 4 bases and the J gene end by 5 bases; junction bases not matched to a gene: 2. CDR3 sequence: CASSEGLADEQYF. As DNA, the CDR3 is TGCGCCAGCAGCGAGGGACTAGCGGACGAGCAGTACTTC.

This chain joins TRBV7-2 and TRBJ2-7; D not resolved. Germline V gene sequence: CDR1 SGHTA, CDR2 FQGNSA. This CDR3 is 14 amino acids long. Trimming stripped 5 bases from V and 5 bases from J, with 16 bases between. DNA for the CDR3: TGTGCCAGCAGCACGGGCCCAGCGAGCGACGAGCAGTACTTC. It codes for CASSTGPASDEQYF.

V and J are TRBV28 and TRBJ2-7; D call uncertain. Between the trimmed V and J ends, which lost 6 bases and 3 bases, there was a span of 12 bases. The CDR3 has 13 amino acids. Germline values: CDR1 MDHEN, CDR2 SYDVKM. CDR3 nucleotides: TGTGCCAGCAGCTCCCCCCTTGGCTACGAGCAGTACTTC. Protein: CASSSPLGYEQYF.

The V and J genes are TRBV5-1 and TRBJ1-1, with a tentative D call TRBD1 (5 bases). V dropped 4 bases and J dropped 6 bases, with 10 bases sitting between them. The CDR3 is made up of 12 amino acids. Per the germline V gene, CDR1 is SGHRS and CDR2 is YFSETQ. The CDR3 spells CASSGQGSEAFF. Written as DNA, the CDR3 is TGCGCCAGCAGCGGGCAGGGCTCTGAAGCTTTCTTT.

This rearrangement joins TRBV2 to TRBJ2-7, with D perhaps TRBD1 (6 bases). Germline CDR1 and CDR2: SNHLY and FYNNEI. V was trimmed by 4 bases and J by 2 bases, leaving 21 bases between them. The CDR3 spans 17 residues. CDR3 residues: CASSGPGGGDWTYEQYF. Written as DNA, the CDR3 is TGTGCCAGCAGTGGGCCCGGTGGGGGCGATTGGACCTACGAGCAGTACTTC.